The source of this T cell receptor beta chain is a study of blood T cell repertoires in COVID-19. This CDR3 region has 15 residues. V was pared by 6 bases and J by 3 bases, with 9 bases of the junction left unmatched. Germline CDR1 is LNHDA and CDR2 is SQIVND (reference sequence). The table came from immunoSEQ multiplex PCR; TCRdb's copy has only in-frame clones and leaves some out. The table has 150,000 to 250,000 clones, less than 95% seen once. This clone was detected once. The material sequenced was peripheral blood. This TCR was sampled from a man younger than 40 with COVID-19, enrolled during active disease. The V and J genes are TRBV19 and TRBJ1-2, with TRBD1 identical over 8 bases. DNA for the CDR3: TGTGCCAGTAGCCCCCGACAGGGGTATGACTATGGCTACACCTTC. This translates into CASSPRQGYDYGYTF.